The T cell receptor beta chain described here comes from a study of vaccination and CD4 T cells after COVID-19. Scientists ran DNA taken from cultured CD4+ T cells through the Oncomine TCR Beta short-read assay for sequencing. TCRdb ran MiXCR on the PCR reads and lists one entry per CDR3 protein. The table lists roughly 26,000 distinct CDR3 sequences, around 33% of them singletons. Specified time point: late sampling 161 to 241 days after vaccination in a few convalescent patients. Indicated treatment: approximately 9-day PBMC culture with coronavirus spike peptide pools or control peptides (ViraFEST assay). Concerning this clonotype itself: Its specificity is not known.

This TCR was recovered from a human donor who had recovered from COVID-19. The sequenced sample was CD4+ T cells from blood, cultured in vitro, obtained about 7 months after SARS-CoV-2 vaccination.

The CDR3 bases are TGTGCCAGCAGTTCCACAGAGTCACCCCTCCACTTT. It translates to CASSSTESPLHF. The chain uses TRBV28 and TRBJ1-6; no firm D call. Germline values: CDR1 MDHEN, CDR2 SYDVKM. The CDR3 loop spans 12 amino acids. The V end lost 4 bases, the J end lost 10 bases, and 8 bases lay between the germline ends.